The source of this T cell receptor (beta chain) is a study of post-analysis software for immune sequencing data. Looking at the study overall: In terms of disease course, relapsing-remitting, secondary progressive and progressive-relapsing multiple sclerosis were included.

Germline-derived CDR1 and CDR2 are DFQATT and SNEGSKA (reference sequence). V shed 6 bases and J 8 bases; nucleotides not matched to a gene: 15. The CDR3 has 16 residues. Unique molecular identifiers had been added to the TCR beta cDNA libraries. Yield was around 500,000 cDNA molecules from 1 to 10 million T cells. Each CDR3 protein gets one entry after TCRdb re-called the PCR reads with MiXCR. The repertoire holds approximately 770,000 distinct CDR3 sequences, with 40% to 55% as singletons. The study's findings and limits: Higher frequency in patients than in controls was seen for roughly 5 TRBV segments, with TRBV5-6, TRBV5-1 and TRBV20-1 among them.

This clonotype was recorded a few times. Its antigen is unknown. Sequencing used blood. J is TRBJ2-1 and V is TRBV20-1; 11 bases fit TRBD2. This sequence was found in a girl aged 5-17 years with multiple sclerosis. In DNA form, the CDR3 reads TGCAGTGCCCCTCCCCTCACTAGCGGGAGAGCCGATGAGCAGTTCTTC. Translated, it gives CSAPPLTSGRADEQFF.